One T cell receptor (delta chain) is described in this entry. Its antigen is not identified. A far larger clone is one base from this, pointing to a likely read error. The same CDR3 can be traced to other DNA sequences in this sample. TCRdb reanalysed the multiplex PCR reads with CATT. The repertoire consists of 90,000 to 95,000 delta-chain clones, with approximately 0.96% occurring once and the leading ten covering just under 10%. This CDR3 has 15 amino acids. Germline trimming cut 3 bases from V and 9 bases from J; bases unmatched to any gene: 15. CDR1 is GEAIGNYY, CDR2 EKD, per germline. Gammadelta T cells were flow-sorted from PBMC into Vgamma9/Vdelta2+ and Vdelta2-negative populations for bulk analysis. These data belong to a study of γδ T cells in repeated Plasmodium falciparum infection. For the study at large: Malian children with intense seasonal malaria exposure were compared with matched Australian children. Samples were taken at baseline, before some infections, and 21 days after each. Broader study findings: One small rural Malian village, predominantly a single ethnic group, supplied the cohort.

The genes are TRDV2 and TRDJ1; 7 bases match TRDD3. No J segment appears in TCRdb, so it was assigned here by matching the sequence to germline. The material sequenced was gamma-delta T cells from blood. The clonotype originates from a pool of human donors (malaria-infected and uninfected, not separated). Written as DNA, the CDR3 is TGTGCCTGTGACCCCGTAGGTGGGGATGGGGGAGAACTCATCTTT. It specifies CACDPVGGDGGELIF.